A selection of T cell receptor beta chains follows, all from one sample in a study of ipilimumab plus nivolumab after autologous stem cell transplantation. Sequenced by immunoSEQ multiplex PCR; TCRdb stores in-frame clones only, minus some. The sample shows 8,000 to 13,000 clones, approximately 80% of them seen only once. The material was PBMCs, obtained in a trial of ipilimumab plus nivolumab as post-transplant consolidation. Source of these receptors: a male donor with diffuse large B-cell lymphoma. Both conserved end residues are trimmed from each CDR3. A D gene is named only where the DNA matches it firmly. Clone size is stated in some rows and not others, as once, few, many or a class when expanded.

v_call: TRBV28; clone_size: NA; j_call: TRBJ1-1; d_call: NA; cdr3_aa: ASSFLLQGNTEAF
v_call: TRBV25-1; clone_size: NA; j_call: TRBJ1-3; d_call: TRBD1; cdr3_aa: ASNARGPGNTIY
v_call: TRBV6-7; clone_size: NA; j_call: TRBJ2-7; d_call: TRBD1; cdr3_aa: ASSSRGGARNYEQY
v_call: TRBV2; clone_size: NA; j_call: TRBJ2-7; d_call: NA; cdr3_aa: ASSATGTTTFEQY
v_call: TRBV9; clone_size: NA; j_call: TRBJ2-5; d_call: TRBD1; cdr3_aa: ASSRRGQYGRFQETQY
v_call: TRBV11-3; clone_size: NA; j_call: TRBJ1-1; d_call: NA; cdr3_aa: ASSLGLGTEAF
v_call: TRBV16; clone_size: NA; j_call: TRBJ1-5; d_call: TRBD1; cdr3_aa: ASSHGQGGGNQPQH
v_call: TRBV28; clone_size: NA; j_call: TRBJ1-1; d_call: TRBD1; cdr3_aa: ASSRHGGTGRTEAF
v_call: TRBV11-2; clone_size: NA; j_call: TRBJ2-7; d_call: NA; cdr3_aa: ASSLAPTEYGSTYEQY
v_call: TRBV10-3; clone_size: NA; j_call: TRBJ2-6; d_call: TRBD1; cdr3_aa: AISDGTGDSGANVLT
v_call: TRBV10-3; clone_size: NA; j_call: TRBJ1-2; d_call: NA; cdr3_aa: AINGGSGTARGYT
v_call: TRBV6-5; clone_size: NA; j_call: TRBJ1-2; d_call: NA; cdr3_aa: ASSYTVNYGYT
v_call: TRBV5-6; clone_size: few; j_call: TRBJ2-7; d_call: TRBD1; cdr3_aa: ASSFARTGTYEQY
v_call: TRBV19; clone_size: few; j_call: TRBJ2-3; d_call: NA; cdr3_aa: ASSIRTTDTQY
v_call: TRBV4-2; clone_size: few; j_call: TRBJ1-6; d_call: NA; cdr3_aa: ASSHMISPLH
v_call: TRBV28; clone_size: few; j_call: TRBJ2-7; d_call: NA; cdr3_aa: ASSRRGPYEQY
v_call: TRBV4-2; clone_size: NA; j_call: TRBJ1-1; d_call: NA; cdr3_aa: ASSQVFKERNTEAF
v_call: TRBV5-4; clone_size: NA; j_call: TRBJ2-2; d_call: NA; cdr3_aa: ASSLGGNTGELF
v_call: TRBV18; clone_size: NA; j_call: TRBJ2-7; d_call: NA; cdr3_aa: ASSPVPPAGNHEQY
v_call: TRBV10-2; clone_size: once; j_call: TRBJ2-7; d_call: TRBD2; cdr3_aa: ASSEYRRGAYEQY
v_call: TRBV6-1; clone_size: NA; j_call: TRBJ2-3; d_call: NA; cdr3_aa: ASSEAAGAPDTQY
v_call: TRBV30; clone_size: NA; j_call: TRBJ1-5; d_call: TRBD1; cdr3_aa: AWSGTGGFVQPQH